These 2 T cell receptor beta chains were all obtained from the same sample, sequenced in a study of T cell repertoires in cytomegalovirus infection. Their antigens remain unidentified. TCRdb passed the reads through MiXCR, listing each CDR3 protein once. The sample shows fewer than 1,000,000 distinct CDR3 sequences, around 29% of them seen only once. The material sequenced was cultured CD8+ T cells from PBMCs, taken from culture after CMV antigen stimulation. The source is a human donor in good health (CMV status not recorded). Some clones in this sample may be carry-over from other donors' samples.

The CDR3 DNA reads as TGTGCCAGCAGCTTGGGGCAGATGGCGAGGAACACCATATATTTT. It codes for CASSLGQMARNTIYF. The chain is built from TRBV5-8 and TRBJ1-3, with D unclear. CDR3 size: 15 residues. Trimming shortened V by 0 bases and J by 7 bases, and 14 bases separated the two germline ends. Germline V gene sequence: CDR1 SGHTS, CDR2 YDEGEE.

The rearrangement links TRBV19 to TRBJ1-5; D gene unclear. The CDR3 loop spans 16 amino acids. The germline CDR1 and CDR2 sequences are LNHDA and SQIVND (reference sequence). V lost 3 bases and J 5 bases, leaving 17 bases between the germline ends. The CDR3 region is CASSIVSSQPHQPQHF. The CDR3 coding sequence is TGTGCCAGTAGTATCGTGTCATCCCAACCCCATCAGCCCCAGCATTTT.